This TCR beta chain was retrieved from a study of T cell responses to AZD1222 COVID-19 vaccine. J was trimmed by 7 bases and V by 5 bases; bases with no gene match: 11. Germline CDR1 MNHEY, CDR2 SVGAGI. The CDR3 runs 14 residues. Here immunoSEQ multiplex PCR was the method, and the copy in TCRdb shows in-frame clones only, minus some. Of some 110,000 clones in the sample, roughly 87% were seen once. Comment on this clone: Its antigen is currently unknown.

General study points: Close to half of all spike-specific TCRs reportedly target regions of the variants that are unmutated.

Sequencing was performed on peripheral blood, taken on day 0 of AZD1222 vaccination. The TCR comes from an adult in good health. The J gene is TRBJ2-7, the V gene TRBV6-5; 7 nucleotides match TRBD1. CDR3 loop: CASSLGQSYGEQYF. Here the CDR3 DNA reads TGTGCCAGCAGTCTGGGACAGTCATACGGAGAGCAGTACTTC.